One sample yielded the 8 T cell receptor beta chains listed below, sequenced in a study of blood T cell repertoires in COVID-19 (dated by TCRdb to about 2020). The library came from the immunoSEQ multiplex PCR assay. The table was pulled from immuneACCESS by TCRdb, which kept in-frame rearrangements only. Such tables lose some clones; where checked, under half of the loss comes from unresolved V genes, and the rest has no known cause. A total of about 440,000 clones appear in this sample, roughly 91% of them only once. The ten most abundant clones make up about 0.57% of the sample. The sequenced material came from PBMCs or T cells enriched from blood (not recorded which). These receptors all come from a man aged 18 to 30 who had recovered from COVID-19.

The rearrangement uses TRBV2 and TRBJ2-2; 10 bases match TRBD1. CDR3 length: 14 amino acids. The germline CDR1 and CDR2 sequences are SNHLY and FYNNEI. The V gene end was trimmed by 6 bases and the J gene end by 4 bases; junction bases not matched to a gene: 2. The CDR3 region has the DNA TGTGCCAGCAGGGGACAGGGGAGCACCGGGGAGCTGTTTTTT. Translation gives CASRGQGSTGELFF.

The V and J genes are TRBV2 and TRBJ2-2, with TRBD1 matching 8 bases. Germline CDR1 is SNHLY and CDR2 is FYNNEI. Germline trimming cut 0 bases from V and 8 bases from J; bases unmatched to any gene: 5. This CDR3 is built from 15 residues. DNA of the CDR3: TGTGCCAGCAGTGAAGCGGGCAGGGGGCTTGGGGAGCTGTTTTTT. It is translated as CASSEAGRGLGELFF.

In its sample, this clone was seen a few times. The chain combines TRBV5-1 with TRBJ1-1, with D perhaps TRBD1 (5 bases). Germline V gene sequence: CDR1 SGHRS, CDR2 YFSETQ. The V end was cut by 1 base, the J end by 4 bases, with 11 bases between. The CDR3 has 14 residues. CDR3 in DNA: TGCGCCAGCAGCTTGAATGCGGGGGGCACTGAAGCTTTCTTT. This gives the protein CASSLNAGGTEAFF.

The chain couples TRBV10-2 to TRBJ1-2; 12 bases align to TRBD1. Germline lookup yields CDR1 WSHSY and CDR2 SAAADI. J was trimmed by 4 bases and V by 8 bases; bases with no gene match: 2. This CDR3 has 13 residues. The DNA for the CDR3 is TGCGCCAGCGTGGGACAGGGGGCCTATGGCTACACCTTC. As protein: CASVGQGAYGYTF.

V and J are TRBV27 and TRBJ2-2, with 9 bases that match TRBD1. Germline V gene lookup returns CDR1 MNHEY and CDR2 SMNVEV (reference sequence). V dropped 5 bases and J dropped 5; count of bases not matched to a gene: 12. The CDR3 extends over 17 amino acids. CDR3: CASSPLTGTGSTGELFF. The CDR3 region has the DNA TGTGCCAGCAGTCCCCTAACCGGGACAGGGTCAACCGGGGAGCTGTTTTTT.

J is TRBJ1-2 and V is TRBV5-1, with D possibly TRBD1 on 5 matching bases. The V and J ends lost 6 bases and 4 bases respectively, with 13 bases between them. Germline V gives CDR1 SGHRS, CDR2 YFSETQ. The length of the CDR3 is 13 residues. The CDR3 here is CASTFTGAYGYTF. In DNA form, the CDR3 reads TGCGCCAGCACCTTTACAGGCGCCTATGGCTACACCTTC.

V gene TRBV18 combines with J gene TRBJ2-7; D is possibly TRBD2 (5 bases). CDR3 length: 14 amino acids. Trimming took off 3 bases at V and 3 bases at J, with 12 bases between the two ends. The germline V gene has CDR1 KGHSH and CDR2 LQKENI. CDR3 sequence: CASSPRRGNYEQYF. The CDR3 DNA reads TGTGCCAGCTCACCGCGTCGGGGAAACTACGAGCAGTACTTC.

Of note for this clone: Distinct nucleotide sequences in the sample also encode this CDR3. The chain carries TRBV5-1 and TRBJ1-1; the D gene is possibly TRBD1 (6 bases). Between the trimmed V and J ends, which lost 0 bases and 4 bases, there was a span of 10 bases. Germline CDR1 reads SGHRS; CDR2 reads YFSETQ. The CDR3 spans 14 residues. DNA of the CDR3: TGCGCCAGCAGCTTGGACAGGGTGGGCACTGAAGCTTTCTTT. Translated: CASSLDRVGTEAFF.